Sequencing of this T cell receptor (beta chain) was carried out in a study of PD-1 blockade in classical Hodgkin lymphoma. The wider study: Patients were treated with nivolumab at 3 mg/kg, and this was given intravenously every 2 weeks.

Study conclusions and caveats: For complete responders, baseline diversity was comparable to that of newly diagnosed patients. TCR diversity in CD4+, not CD8+, cells rose significantly by C4D1.

Exposure to brentuximab vedotin varied, and each patient had relapsed following autologous stem cell transplantation. Reported best responses ranged across complete response, partial response or progressive disease. Assay: immunoSEQ multiplex PCR; the TCRdb copy retains only in-frame clones and omits some. The sample holds 50,000 to 85,000 clones, 60% to 80% seen once. On this clone: Its antigen is not identified.

Trimming removed 4 bases at V and 1 base at J, with 14 bases between. Germline V gene data show CDR1 as SGHRS and CDR2 as YFSETQ. There are 15 residues in the CDR3. The sample was peripheral blood mononuclear cells (PBMCs), taken before the second cycle of nivolumab. The clonotype originates from a human donor with classical Hodgkin lymphoma. This rearrangement joins TRBV5-1 to TRBJ1-1; a weak D match, TRBD1 (5 bases). The CDR3 region has the DNA TGCGCCAGCAGCACCGGGGGGACGGCGAACACTGAAGCTTTCTTT. This codes for CASSTGGTANTEAFF.